Listed below are T cell receptor beta chains from one sample, sequenced in a study of radiation and T cells in renal cell carcinoma. TCRdb's table, derived via immunoSEQ multiplex PCR, lists solely in-frame clones and lacks some. The repertoire holds some 100,000 clones, approximately 83% seen once, with more than 5.5% in the top ten. The material was blood, obtained from a patient whose treatment included radiotherapy and nephrectomy. These receptors were collected from a man aged 55 to 70 with renal cell carcinoma. Both conserved end residues are part of each CDR3. A D gene is named only where the DNA matches it firmly. Clone size is shown for a subset of rows, as once, few, many or a class of expanded clone.

d_gene,j_gene,v_gene,abundance,CDR3aa,CDR3nt
-,TRBJ2-7,TRBV7-2,-,CASSLLRGREQYF,TGTGCCAGCAGCTTACTCAGGGGTCGAGAGCAGTACTTC
-,TRBJ2-3,TRBV5-1,few,CASSLGGVLDTDTQYF,TGCGCCAGCAGCTTGGGTGGGGTCCTAGACACAGATACGCAGTATTTT
-,TRBJ2-7,TRBV10-3,-,CAISENPGMAYEQYF,TGTGCCATCAGTGAGAATCCGGGGATGGCCTACGAGCAGTACTTC
TRBD2,TRBJ2-7,TRBV4-1,-,CASSQTRLAGEGEQYF,TGCGCCAGCAGCCAAACTCGACTAGCGGGAGAAGGAGAGCAGTACTTC
-,TRBJ1-5,TRBV10-3,few,CAISDRDARFQPQHF,TGTGCCATCAGTGACCGGGACGCCAGATTTCAGCCCCAGCATTTT
-,TRBJ1-5,TRBV15,few,CATSRGITQGNQPQHF,TGTGCCACCAGCAGGGGTATTACCCAGGGGAATCAGCCCCAGCATTTT
-,TRBJ2-7,TRBV5-1,-,CASSLAGADEQYF,TGCGCCAGCAGCTTAGCCGGGGCTGACGAGCAGTACTTC
-,TRBJ2-5,TRBV28,medium-sized,CASSKGLRETQYF,TGTGCCAGCAGTAAAGGACTACGAGAGACCCAGTACTTC
-,TRBJ2-3,TRBV4-1,-,CASSQRKDREITDTQYF,TGCGCCAGCAGCCAAAGAAAGGACAGAGAGATCACAGATACGCAGTATTTT
-,TRBJ2-2,TRBV5-5,-,CASSPLAHTGELFF,TGTGCCAGCAGTCCCTTAGCGCACACCGGGGAGCTGTTTTTT
TRBD2,TRBJ2-7,TRBV27,few,CASKLAGAGYEQYF,TGTGCCAGCAAACTAGCGGGAGCGGGCTACGAGCAGTACTTC
-,TRBJ1-5,TRBV6-1,-,CASRVSHRVDQPQHF,TGTGCCAGCAGAGTAAGCCACAGGGTTGATCAGCCCCAGCATTTT
TRBD1,TRBJ1-5,TRBV2,-,CASSTGDQPQHF,TGTGCCAGCAGTACAGGGGATCAGCCCCAGCATTTT
-,TRBJ1-3,TRBV28,-,CASSTQGLGNTIYF,TGTGCCAGCAGCACTCAGGGGCTTGGAAACACCATATATTTT
-,TRBJ1-1,TRBV5-1,-,CASSPEWNTEAFF,TGCGCCAGCTCACCCGAGTGGAACACTGAAGCTTTCTTT
TRBD1,TRBJ2-2,TRBV10-3,-,CASSPGQGNTGELFF,TGTGCCAGCAGTCCGGGACAGGGGAACACCGGGGAGCTGTTTTTT
TRBD2,TRBJ2-5,TRBV9,once,CASSVGFPSGQETQYF,TGTGCCAGCAGCGTAGGGTTCCCTAGCGGCCAAGAGACCCAGTACTTC
-,TRBJ1-5,TRBV27,-,CASSPLRSGYSSNQPQHF,TGTGCCAGCAGCCCGTTGCGATCTGGGTATTCGAGCAATCAGCCCCAGCATTTT
TRBD1,TRBJ2-1,TRBV5-6,-,CASSLGQVYNEQFF,TGTGCCAGCAGCCTAGGACAGGTTTACAATGAGCAGTTCTTC
-,TRBJ2-2,TRBV4-1,-,CASSPADREGGELFF,TGCGCCAGCAGCCCCGCGGACAGGGAGGGCGGGGAGCTGTTTTTT
-,TRBJ2-5,TRBV9,-,CASSVDGGRETQYF,TGTGCCAGCAGCGTAGATGGGGGTCGAGAGACCCAGTACTTC
-,TRBJ2-7,TRBV27,-,CASSTRGFSYEQYF,TGTGCCAGCAGCACCAGGGGTTTCTCCTACGAGCAGTACTTC
TRBD1,TRBJ1-2,TRBV30,few,CAWTIPGTGVGGYTF,TGTGCCTGGACTATTCCCGGGACAGGGGTCGGCGGCTACACCTTC
-,TRBJ2-5,TRBV28,-,CASSLQGNQETQYF,TGTGCCAGCAGTTTACAGGGGAACCAAGAGACCCAGTACTTC
-,TRBJ2-3,TRBV7-2,-,CASSLVGSAQKAGTQYF,TGTGCCAGCAGCTTAGTGGGTAGTGCCCAGAAGGCAGGTACGCAGTATTTT
-,TRBJ2-1,TRBV30,-,CAWEDMGEALNEQFF,TGTGCCTGGGAAGATATGGGGGAGGCTCTTAATGAGCAGTTCTTC
-,TRBJ2-1,TRBV29-1,-,CSAATGGAAYNEQFF,TGCAGCGCAGCCACAGGGGGGGCTGCCTACAATGAGCAGTTCTTC
TRBD2,TRBJ2-7,TRBV19,-,CASSTLAGVTEQYF,TGTGCCAGTAGTACCCTAGCGGGAGTAACCGAGCAGTACTTC
-,TRBJ2-1,TRBV11-1,-,CASSINNEQFF,TGTGCCAGCAGCATTAACAATGAGCAGTTCTTC
-,TRBJ1-2,TRBV5-1,-,CASSLFGEYGYTF,TGCGCCAGCAGCTTGTTCGGCGAATATGGCTACACCTTC
TRBD1,TRBJ2-3,TRBV4-1,-,CASSQTTGTTDTQYF,TGCGCCAGCAGCCAAACGACAGGGACCACAGATACGCAGTATTTT
-,TRBJ1-6,TRBV9,-,CASGRVYNSPLHF,TGTGCCAGCGGCAGGGTTTATAATTCACCCCTCCACTTT
-,TRBJ2-1,TRBV29-1,-,CSASWSDYNEQFF,TGCAGCGCTAGCTGGAGCGACTACAATGAGCAGTTCTTC